This T cell receptor beta chain was retrieved from a study of cytomegalovirus exposure and HLA in healthy donors (dated by TCRdb to the late 2010s). Regarding the research as a whole: A later analysis indicated that the 120 validation repertoires were generated on the platform also employed for the 700 or so repertoires of the first cohort. The aim of the study was to test whether cataloging public T cell receptors could identify signatures of past pathogen exposure. Besides the first cohort of hundreds of subjects, a separate validation cohort made up of 120 different subjects was used. To predict cytomegalovirus infection status, the study brought together high-throughput TCR immunosequencing, statistical association of individual TCRs with disease status, and machine learning.

With regard to this clone: The clone's antigen remains unknown. Qualities for individual bases were not recorded, and no much larger clone is one base off.

Paper-wide results and their limitations: The study listed 164 TCR beta chains as associated with cytomegalovirus. The classifier was reported to diagnose cytomegalovirus status with high specificity and sensitivity in both the original and validation cohorts. Most TCR sequences were seen in very few donors, while some public TCRs were found in many individuals. A later analysis had no HLA typing for the validation cohort, so co-occurrence there was scored across all 110 or so repertoires. In vitro tests confirmed that three of the cytomegalovirus-associated TCR beta chains recognize cytomegalovirus antigens. Subsequent analysis determined that TCRs grouped into clusters in the first cohort also showed a tendency toward co-occurrence across the roughly 130 validation repertoires, and 85% to 95% of cluster scores exceeded 0. The authors suggested that the approach could potentially be extended to other disease states and immunological phenotypes.

The donors were included in the validation cohort of 120 subjects, a group kept apart from the roughly 680-subject first cohort. Receptors were amplified or captured by the immunoSEQ multiplex PCR assay. The study's processing was this. To diagnose cytomegalovirus status from the catalog of TCR beta chain sequences, a statistical classification framework was built. This immuneACCESS table, as held by TCRdb, lists in-frame sequences with V and J called but not all clones. Of the missing ones, under half trace to an unresolved V gene in checked studies; the others have no known cause. For V, J and clone size, that table is used; D and trimming come from the DNA. Within this sample are about 130,000 clones, with just under 90% of them counted one time only. The biggest ten clones account for 6.2% of the sample. V is cut by 4 bases and J by 0 bases, and the space between the germline ends is 10 bases. From cysteine to phenylalanine, the CDR3 is 15 amino acids long. The kept DNA is CDR3 alone, 45 bases in frame from the first base. According to the germline V gene, CDR1 reads SGHAT and CDR2 reads FQNNGV.

This TCR was sampled from a woman aged 25-40 years in good health and CMV-seropositive. The sequence is built from TRBV11-2 and TRBJ2-1; TRBD2 is a weak D gene call, 6 bases matching. The sample comprised PBMCs. Here the CDR3 is given as CASSSTSHSYNEQFF. Read as DNA, the sequence is TGTGCCAGCAGCTCCACTAGCCACTCCTACAATGAGCAGTTCTTC.